A single sample is the source of the 3 T cell receptor beta chains below, sequenced in a study of blood T cell repertoires in COVID-19. Method: immunoSEQ multiplex PCR; TCRdb's copy keeps in-frame clones and lacks some. This sample has 280,000 or so clones; 70% to 90% occur once, and the top ten carry 5.5% to 8.5%. Sequencing was done on a sample of peripheral blood. Receptor source: a woman under 40 who had recovered from COVID-19.

J is TRBJ2-3 and V is TRBV5-1; 9 bases line up with TRBD2. The V segment lost 7 bases and the J segment 2 bases; nucleotides outside the gene matches: 11. This CDR3 has 16 amino acids. Germline V gene lookup returns CDR1 SGHRS and CDR2 YFSETQ. The CDR3 region is CASGQLAGVATDTQYF. CDR3 nucleotide sequence: TGCGCCAGCGGCCAATTAGCGGGGGTCGCCACAGATACGCAGTATTTT.

This chain joins TRBV24-1 and TRBJ2-5; TRBD2 matches at 13 bases. The J segment lost 5 bases and the V segment lost 4 bases, leaving 6 bases of the junction unmatched. Germline V gene data show CDR1 as KGHDR and CDR2 as SFDVKD. CDR3 length equals 16 residues. In nucleotides, the CDR3 is TGTGCCACCAGTGACCCTACTAGCGGGGGGGGTGAGACCCAGTACTTC. Its protein product is CATSDPTSGGGETQYF.

This rearrangement joins TRBV7-2 to TRBJ2-1; D is unresolved. The ends were cut back, 4 bases at V and 6 bases at J, with 10 bases in the middle. This CDR3 comprises 13 residues. Germline V gene sequence: CDR1 SGHTA, CDR2 FQGNSA. CDR3 coding DNA: TGTGCCAGCAGCTCCGCCCCGGTCAATGAGCAGTTCTTC. It encodes CASSSAPVNEQFF.